This T cell receptor (beta chain) stems from a study of T-cell memory formation after mild COVID-19. Background on the study: Largely donor-specific TCR clusters were found. Findings of the study overall: CD4+ bias marked clones expanding day 15 to 37, unlike balanced contracting clones. Confirmation of SARS-CoV-2 specificity was lacking for second-wave clones peaking day 37.

A word on this clonotype: What it binds is not known.

The CDR3 contains 16 residues. TCRalpha and TCRbeta libraries used 5'RACE with constant-segment primers and UMIs. MiXCR, applied by TCRdb to the 5' RACE reads, yields one record per CDR3 protein. Of approximately 400,000 distinct CDR3 sequences in the sample, more than 15% were seen once. This receptor was identified in a man aged 18 to 30 who had mild COVID-19 (a few samples of this study predate the infection). Cell type and time point are not known. The chain links TRBV21-1 to TRBJ2-7. TRBV21-1 is a listed pseudogene. The specimen was PBMCs or a T cell subset sorted from them (not recorded which). The CDR3: CASSKGSDRSSYEQYF. CDR3 nucleotide sequence: TGTGCCAGCAGCAAGGGGTCAGACAGAAGCTCCTACGAGCAGTACTTC.